The source of this TCR beta chain is a study of blood T cell repertoires in COVID-19 (dated by TCRdb to about 2020). Turning to the overall study: Samples covering the acute and convalescent phases of COVID-19 were provided by collaborators in the United States, Italy and Spain. The prospective study material was composed of cDNA or gDNA derived from T cells, B-cell-depleted T cells, or PBMCs. Deeply sampled blood TCRbeta repertoires from subjects exposed to, actively infected with, or recovered from COVID-19 were included in the dataset. The repertoires were released in a freely available public database meant as a resource for research on the immune response to SARS-CoV-2. Samples were obtained from the ongoing ImmuneRACE study (first 160 participants) and from over 1,000 subjects provided by 6 global collaborators. Sample metadata almost always included a de-identified subject ID, COVID-19 status, age in years and sex. Where available, HLA class I and class II types were obtained from metadata supplied by the sample provider rather than from assay-based typing.

Overall study results and their limits: The amount of clinical and demographic metadata varied by source and participant and was provided uncurated.

The immunoSEQ Assay, a bias-controlled multiplex PCR, was used to amplify TCRbeta CDR3 regions from genomic DNA. The authors' pipeline ran thus. The number of nucleated cells in each sample was estimated from the amplification of reference gene primers within the assay. To quantify the absolute abundance of each unique TCRbeta CDR3 rearrangement, sequence reads were collapsed and filtered. For each sample, productive Simpson clonality was calculated as the square root of Simpson's diversity index over productive rearrangements. The table comes from immuneACCESS by way of TCRdb, which keeps in-frame sequences with V and J called. Part of the clones is missing from these tables; in studies checked, under half for an unresolved V gene and the rest for unknown reasons. The V and J calls and clone size are taken from that table; D and trimming were inferred from the DNA. Here the sample has roughly 260,000 clones; 80% to 95% occur a single time. About 2.5% of the sample rests with the top ten.

In Seattle, one collaborating source enrolled patients while the infection was active and tracked those patients longitudinally over the course of disease. Whole blood was collected in K2EDTA tubes by collaborating institutions according to the institutions' own protocols. Collaborator samples were shipped for TCRbeta analysis as frozen whole blood, isolated PBMCs, or DNA extracted from either sample type. About this clone: Its target antigen remains unknown. No base quality values were provided; no much bigger clone lies one nucleotide off.

Material: peripheral blood. This receptor was identified in a person aged 18 to 30 with COVID-19, enrolled during active disease.

The DNA sequence is TGTGCCAGCAGCTTAGGACTAGCGAGCTCCTACGAGCAGTACTTC. The resulting protein is CASSLGLASSYEQYF. This chain joins TRBV7-2 to TRBJ2-7; the central 8 bases match TRBD2. For this chain, trimming is 1 base at the V end and 0 bases at the J end, and the number of junction bases without a gene match is 2. From a lookup of the germline V gene, CDR1 and CDR2 are SGHTA and FQGNSA. The CDR3 has 15 amino acids, counting the end cysteine and phenylalanine. The only DNA kept is the CDR3, 45 bases in frame from the first base.